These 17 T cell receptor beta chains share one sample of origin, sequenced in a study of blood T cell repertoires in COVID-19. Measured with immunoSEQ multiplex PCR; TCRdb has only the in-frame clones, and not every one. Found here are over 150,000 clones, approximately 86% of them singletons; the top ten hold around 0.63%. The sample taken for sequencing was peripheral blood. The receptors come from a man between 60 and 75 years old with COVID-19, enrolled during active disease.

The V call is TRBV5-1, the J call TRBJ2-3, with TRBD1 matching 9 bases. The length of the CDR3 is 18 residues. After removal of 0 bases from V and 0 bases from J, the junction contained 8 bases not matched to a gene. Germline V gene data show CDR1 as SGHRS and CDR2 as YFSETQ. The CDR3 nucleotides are TGCGCCAGCAGCTTGGGGGGACAGGGCACTTTTAGCACAGATACGCAGTATTTT. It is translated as CASSLGGQGTFSTDTQYF.

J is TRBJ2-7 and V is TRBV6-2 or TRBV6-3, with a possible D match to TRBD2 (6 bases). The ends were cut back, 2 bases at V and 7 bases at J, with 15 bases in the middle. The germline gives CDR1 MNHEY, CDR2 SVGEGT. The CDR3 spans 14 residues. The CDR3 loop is CASSYNRGYGEQYF. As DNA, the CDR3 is TGTGCCAGCAGTTACAACCGGGGGTACGGGGAGCAGTACTTC.

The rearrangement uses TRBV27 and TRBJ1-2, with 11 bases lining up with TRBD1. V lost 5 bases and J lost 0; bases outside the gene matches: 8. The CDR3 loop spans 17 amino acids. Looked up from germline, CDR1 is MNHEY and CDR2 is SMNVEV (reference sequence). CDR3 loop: CASSPRDRGVTNYGYTF. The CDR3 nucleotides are TGTGCCAGCAGTCCGAGGGACAGGGGGGTTACTAACTATGGCTACACCTTC.

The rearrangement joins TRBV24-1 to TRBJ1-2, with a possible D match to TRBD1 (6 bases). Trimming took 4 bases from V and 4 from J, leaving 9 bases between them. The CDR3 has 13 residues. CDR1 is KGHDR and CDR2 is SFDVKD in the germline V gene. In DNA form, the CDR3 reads TGTGCCACCAGTGAACAGGGAAGCTATGGCTACACCTTC. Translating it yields CATSEQGSYGYTF.

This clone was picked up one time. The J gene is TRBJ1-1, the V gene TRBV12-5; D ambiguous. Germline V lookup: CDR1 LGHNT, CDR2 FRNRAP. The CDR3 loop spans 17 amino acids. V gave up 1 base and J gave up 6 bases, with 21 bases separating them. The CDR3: CASGLDRFGGRGSEAFF. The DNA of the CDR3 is TGTGCTAGTGGTTTGGACCGGTTCGGCGGCCGCGGCTCTGAAGCTTTCTTT.

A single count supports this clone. In DNA, the CDR3 is TGTGCCAGCAGTGAACGGCCGGGGAGGTACGAGCAGTACTTC. It codes for CASSERPGRYEQYF. The chain uses TRBV25-1 and TRBJ2-7; D possibly corresponds to TRBD2 (6 bases). Trimming left V 2 bases short and J 4 bases short, with 12 bases between. CDR3 length: 14 residues. Looked up from germline, CDR1 is MGHDK and CDR2 is SYGVNS.

CDR3 nucleotide sequence: TGTGCCAGCAGTACAACCGGACAGACTAACTATGGCTACACCTTC. Protein sequence: CASSTTGQTNYGYTF. The V gene is TRBV6-5, the J gene TRBJ1-2; D perhaps matches TRBD1 (6 bases). This CDR3 is 15 amino acids long. Germline V gene sequence: CDR1 MNHEY, CDR2 SVGAGI. V shed 5 bases and J shed 0 bases, with 13 bases lying between them.

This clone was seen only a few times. The CDR3 DNA is TGTGCCAGCACCGAGGGACAACGAAAAAACATTCAGTACTTC. It is translated as CASTEGQRKNIQYF. This chain joins TRBV6-5 and TRBJ2-4; tentative D call: TRBD1 (6 bases). Deletions cut 7 bases from V and 4 bases from J, with 14 bases between. The V gene's germline CDR1 is MNHEY and CDR2 SVGAGI. The CDR3 contains 14 residues.

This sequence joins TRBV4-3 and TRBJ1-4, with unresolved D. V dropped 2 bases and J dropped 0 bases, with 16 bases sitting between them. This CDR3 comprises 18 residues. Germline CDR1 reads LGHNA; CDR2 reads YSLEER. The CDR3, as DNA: TGCGCCAGCAGCCAATTTTTAGGAGGAAGTACAACTAATGAAAAACTGTTTTTT. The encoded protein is CASSQFLGGSTTNEKLFF.

The CDR3 here is CASREQGSRSETQYF. For the CDR3, the DNA is TGTGCCAGCAGGGAACAGGGGTCAAGGTCGGAGACCCAGTACTTC. J is TRBJ2-5 and V is TRBV2; 7 nucleotides align to TRBD1. CDR1 and CDR2 (germline): SNHLY, FYNNEI. The CDR3 spans 15 residues. J gave up 5 bases and V 6 bases, and 12 bases lay outside the gene matches. The full variable domain, with the rest looked up from reference TRBV2 and TRBJ2-5, is EPEVTQTPSHQVTQMGQEVILRCVPISNHLYFYWYRQILGQKVEFLVSFYNNEISEKSEIFDDQFSVERPDGSNFTLKIRSTKLEDSAMYFCASREQGSRSETQYFGPGTRLLVL.

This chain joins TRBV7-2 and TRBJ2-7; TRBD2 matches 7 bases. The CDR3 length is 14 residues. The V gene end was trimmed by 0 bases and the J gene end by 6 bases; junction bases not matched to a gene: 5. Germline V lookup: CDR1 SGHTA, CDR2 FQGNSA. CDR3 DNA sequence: TGTGCCAGCAGCTTAGCGGGAGGGACGGGCGAGCAGTACTTC. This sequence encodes CASSLAGGTGEQYF.

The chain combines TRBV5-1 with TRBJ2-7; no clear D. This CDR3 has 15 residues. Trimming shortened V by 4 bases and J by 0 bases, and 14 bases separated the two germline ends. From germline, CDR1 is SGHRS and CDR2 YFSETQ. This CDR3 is CASSGRLSGSYEQYF. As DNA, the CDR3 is TGCGCCAGCAGCGGAAGACTCTCCGGCTCCTACGAGCAGTACTTC.

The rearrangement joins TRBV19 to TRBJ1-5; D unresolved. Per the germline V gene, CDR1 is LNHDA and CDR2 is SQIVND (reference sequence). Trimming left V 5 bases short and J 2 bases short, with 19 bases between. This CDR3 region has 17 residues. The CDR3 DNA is TGTGCCAGTAGTCCGCACGATCTTGCGGGTGGCAATCAGCCCCAGCATTTT. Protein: CASSPHDLAGGNQPQHF. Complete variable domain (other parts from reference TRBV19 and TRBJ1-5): DGGITQSPKYLFRKEGQNVTLSCEQNLNHDAMYWYRQDPGQGLRLIYYSQIVNDFQKGDIAEGYSVSREKKESFPLTVTSAQKNPTAFYLCASSPHDLAGGNQPQHFGDGTRLSIL.

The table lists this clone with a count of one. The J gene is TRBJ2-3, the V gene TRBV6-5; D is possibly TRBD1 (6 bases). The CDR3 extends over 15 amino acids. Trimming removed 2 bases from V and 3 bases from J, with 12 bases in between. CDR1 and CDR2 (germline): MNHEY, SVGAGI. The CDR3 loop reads CASSYGDRLTDTQYF. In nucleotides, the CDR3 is TGTGCCAGCAGTTACGGCGACAGGCTGACAGATACGCAGTATTTT.

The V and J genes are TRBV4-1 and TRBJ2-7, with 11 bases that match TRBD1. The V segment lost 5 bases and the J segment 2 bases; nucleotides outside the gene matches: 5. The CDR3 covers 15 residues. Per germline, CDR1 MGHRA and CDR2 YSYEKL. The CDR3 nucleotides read TGCGCCAGCAGCAGAGGGACAGGGGGGACCTACGAGCAGTACTTC. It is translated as CASSRGTGGTYEQYF.

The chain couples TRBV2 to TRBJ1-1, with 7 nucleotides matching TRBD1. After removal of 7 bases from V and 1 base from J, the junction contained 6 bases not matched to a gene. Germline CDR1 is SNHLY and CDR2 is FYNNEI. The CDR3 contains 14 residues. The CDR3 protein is CASTRDSSNTEAFF. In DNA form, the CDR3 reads TGTGCCAGCACCCGGGACAGCTCGAACACTGAAGCTTTCTTT.

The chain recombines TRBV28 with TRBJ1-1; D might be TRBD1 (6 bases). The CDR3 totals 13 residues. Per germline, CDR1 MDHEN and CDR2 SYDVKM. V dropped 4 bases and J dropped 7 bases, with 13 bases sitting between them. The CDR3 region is CASSSGTPFEAFF. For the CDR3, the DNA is TGTGCCAGCAGTTCCGGGACACCCTTTGAAGCTTTCTTT.